One and the same sample provided the 13 T cell receptor beta chains below, sequenced in a study of shared clonotypes between healthy human individuals. Sequenced by immunoSEQ multiplex PCR; TCRdb stores in-frame clones only, minus some. The sample lists roughly 450,000 clones; 70% to 80% were seen once. The sequenced sample consisted of PBMCs. The receptors come from a woman in her forties in good health. Some clones in this sample may be carry-over from other donors' samples.

The CDR3 here is CASSLASQGSSPLHF. In DNA form, the CDR3 reads TGCGCCAGCAGCTTGGCCTCGCAGGGGAGTTCACCCCTCCACTTT. This rearrangement joins TRBV5-1 to TRBJ1-6; D is perhaps TRBD1 (6 bases). Trimming cost V 0 bases and J 9 bases, with 13 bases left between them. The CDR3 is 15 residues long. Per germline, CDR1 SGHRS and CDR2 YFSETQ.

This clone has just a few counts. The chain carries TRBV7-9 and TRBJ2-1; TRBD2 agrees at 10 bases. CDR3 length: 15 residues. After removal of 5 bases from V and 5 bases from J, the junction contained 6 bases not matched to a gene. The V gene's germline CDR1 is SEHNR and CDR2 FQNEAQ (reference sequence). CDR3 sequence: CASSARTSGHNEQFF. CDR3 bases: TGTGCCAGCAGCGCCCGGACTAGCGGCCACAATGAGCAGTTCTTC. Full variable domain (outside the CDR3, taken from reference TRBV7-9 and TRBJ2-1): DTGVSQNPRHKITKRGQNVTFRCDPISEHNRLYWYRQTLGQGPEFLTYFQNEAQLEKSRLLSDRFSAERPKGSFSTLEIQRTEQGDSAMYLCASSARTSGHNEQFFGPGTRLTVL.

The chain has TRBV28 and TRBJ2-5, with 11 bases aligning to TRBD2. The CDR3 has 16 amino acids. V lost 5 bases and J lost 2; bases outside the gene matches: 7. CDR1 and CDR2 (germline): MDHEN, SYDVKM. The CDR3 spells CASSPRLAGSQETQYF. CDR3 in DNA: TGTGCCAGCAGTCCGCGACTAGCGGGGTCACAAGAGACCCAGTACTTC.

This chain uses TRBV7-6 with TRBJ2-3; D is unresolved. The V end was cut by 2 bases, the J end by 0 bases, with 12 bases between. The CDR3 is 16 amino acids. The germline V gene encodes CDR1 SGHVS and CDR2 FNYEAQ. The CDR3 coding sequence is TGTGCCAGCAGCTTATCCTTACCAGAAAGCACAGATACGCAGTATTTT. It yields the protein CASSLSLPESTDTQYF.

The J gene is TRBJ2-1, the V gene TRBV7-3, with 8 bases fitting TRBD1. V shed 3 bases and J 3 bases; nucleotides not matched to a gene: 1. The CDR3 is 14 amino acids. Germline CDR1 SGHTA, CDR2 FQGTGA. The CDR3 region has the DNA TGTGCCAGCAGCTTGACAGGGGACTACAATGAGCAGTTCTTC. Protein: CASSLTGDYNEQFF.

This chain joins TRBV28 and TRBJ1-1, with unresolved D. CDR1 and CDR2 from the germline V gene are MDHEN and SYDVKM. Trimming took 3 bases from V and 1 from J, leaving 9 bases between them. The CDR3 loop spans 14 amino acids. The CDR3 sequence is CASSFGPPNTEAFF. The CDR3 coding sequence is TGTGCCAGCAGTTTCGGGCCCCCGAACACTGAAGCTTTCTTT.

The chain combines TRBV27 with TRBJ2-5; TRBD1 matches 8 bases. The trim removed 0 bases at V and 7 bases at J, leaving 10 bases unmatched. CDR3 length equals 16 residues. CDR1 is MNHEY, CDR2 SMNVEV, per germline (reference sequence). The CDR3, as DNA: TGTGCCAGCAGTTTATCGTCAGGGGGCAAGCTGGGGACCCAGTACTTC. It translates to CASSLSSGGKLGTQYF.

The rearrangement links TRBV19 to TRBJ2-7; 8 nucleotides line up with TRBD2. The CDR3 spans 14 residues. V shed 5 bases, J shed 4 bases, and the junction held 7 bases outside the gene matches. Germline values: CDR1 LNHDA, CDR2 SQIVND (reference sequence). CDR3 region: CASSASGFGYEQYF. The CDR3 nucleotides are TGTGCCAGTAGTGCTAGCGGGTTTGGTTACGAGCAGTACTTC.

On this clone: A far larger clone differs by one base, so this is likely a read error. The genes are TRBV28 and TRBJ2-7, with D unresolved. The CDR3 spans 12 residues. CDR1 and CDR2 (germline): MDHEN, SYDVKM. The CDR3 reads CAGSLWGYEQYF. The DNA for the CDR3 is TGTGCCGGCAGTTTATGGGGATACGAGCAGTACTTC.

The chain has TRBV28 and TRBJ1-1, with D unclear. CDR1 MDHEN and CDR2 SYDVKM come from the germline V gene. The CDR3 has 14 residues. V lost 5 bases and J lost 4, with 14 bases in between. CDR3 sequence reads: CASSPGGLSTEAFF. CDR3 in DNA: TGTGCCAGCAGTCCGGGAGGCTTGAGCACTGAAGCTTTCTTT. Looking up the rest from reference TRBV28 and TRBJ1-1 gives the full variable domain: DVKVTQSSRYLVKRTGEKVFLECVQDMDHENMFWYRQDPGLGLRLIYFSYDVKMKEKGDIPEGYSVSREKKERFSLILESASTNQTSMYLCASSPGGLSTEAFFGQGTRLTVV.

The genes are TRBV7-3 and TRBJ2-6, with D unresolved. Germline assignment: CDR1 SGHTA and CDR2 FQGTGA. The length of the CDR3 is 15 residues. V lost 4 bases to trimming and J lost 0 bases, with 7 bases between them. The CDR3 spells CASSSSGSGANVLTF. CDR3 nucleotides: TGTGCCAGCAGCTCCTCGGGCTCTGGGGCCAACGTCCTGACTTTC. The full variable domain, in which reference TRBV7-3 and TRBJ2-6 provide the parts outside the CDR3, is GAGVSQTPSNKVTEKGKYVELRCDPISGHTALYWYRQSLGQGPEFLIYFQGTGAADDSGLPNDRFFAVRPEGSVSTLKIQRTERGDSAVYLCASSSSGSGANVLTFGAGSRLTVL.

The V gene is TRBV7-3, the J gene TRBJ2-2, with 13 bases matching TRBD2. Germline CDR1 SGHTA, CDR2 FQGTGA. The CDR3 totals 18 residues. J gave up 6 bases and V 1 base, and 8 bases lay outside the gene matches. The DNA for the CDR3 is TGTGCCAGCAGCTTAAAGGAGACGGGACTAGCGGGACCCGGGGAGCTGTTTTTT. This codes for CASSLKETGLAGPGELFF.

The chain recombines TRBV6-5 with TRBJ1-2; TRBD1 matches at 10 bases. The CDR3 spans 15 residues. The trim removed 5 bases at V and 2 bases at J, leaving 5 bases unmatched. Germline loops: CDR1 MNHEY, CDR2 SVGAGI. CDR3 amino acids: CASSTATGGNYGYTF. CDR3 nucleotide sequence: TGTGCCAGCAGTACCGCGACAGGGGGCAACTATGGCTACACCTTC.